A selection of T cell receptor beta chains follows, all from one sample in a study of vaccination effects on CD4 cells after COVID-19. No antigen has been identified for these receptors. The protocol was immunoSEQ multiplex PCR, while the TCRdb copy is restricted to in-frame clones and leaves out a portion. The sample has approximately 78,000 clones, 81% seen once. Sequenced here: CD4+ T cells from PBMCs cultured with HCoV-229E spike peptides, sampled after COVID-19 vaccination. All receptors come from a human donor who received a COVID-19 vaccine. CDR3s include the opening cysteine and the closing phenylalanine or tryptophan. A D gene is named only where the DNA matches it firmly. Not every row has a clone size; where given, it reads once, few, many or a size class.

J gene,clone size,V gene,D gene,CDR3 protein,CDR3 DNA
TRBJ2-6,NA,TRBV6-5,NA,CASSSRAANVLTF,TGTGCCAGCAGTTCCCGTGCAGCCAACGTCCTGACTTTC
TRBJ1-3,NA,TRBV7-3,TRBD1,CASSMNGQGLNTIYF,TGTGCCAGCAGCATGAATGGACAGGGACTAAACACCATATATTTT
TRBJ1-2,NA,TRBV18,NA,CASSPQGTDYGYTF,TGTGCCAGCTCACCACAGGGTACGGACTATGGCTACACCTTC
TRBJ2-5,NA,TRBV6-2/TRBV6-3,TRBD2,CASSYAGGGTQYF,TGTGCCAGCAGTTACGCCGGGGGGGGGACCCAGTACTTC
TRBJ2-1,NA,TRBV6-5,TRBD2,CASRPPGTSGGEQFF,TGTGCCAGCAGACCCCCGGGGACTAGCGGGGGTGAGCAGTTCTTC
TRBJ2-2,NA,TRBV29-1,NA,CSVRTTGELFF,TGCAGCGTACGGACGACCGGGGAGCTGTTTTTT
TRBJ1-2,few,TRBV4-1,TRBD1,CASSQEIRRGQGYTF,TGCGCCAGCAGCCAAGAAATTCGGAGGGGGCAAGGCTACACCTTC
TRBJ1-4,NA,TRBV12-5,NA,CASGLVLGAREAEKLFF,TGTGCTAGTGGTTTGGTACTAGGGGCAAGGGAGGCTGAAAAACTGTTTTTT
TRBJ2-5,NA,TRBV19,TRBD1,CASSPLTGRETQYF,TGTGCCAGTAGCCCTTTGACAGGGAGAGAGACCCAGTACTTC
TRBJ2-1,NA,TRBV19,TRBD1,CASSTLLGTGYNEQFF,TGTGCCAGTAGTACCCTCCTGGGGACAGGGTATAATGAGCAGTTCTTC
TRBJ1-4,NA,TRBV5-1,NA,CASSLGPVLNEKLFF,TGCGCCAGCAGCTTGGGACCAGTTCTTAATGAAAAACTGTTTTTT
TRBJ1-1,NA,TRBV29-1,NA,CSVEGPSQGKAFF,TGCAGCGTTGAAGGCCCATCACAGGGAAAAGCTTTCTTT
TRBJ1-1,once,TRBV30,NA,CAWSVSWQKNTEAFF,TGTGCCTGGAGTGTATCGTGGCAGAAGAACACTGAAGCTTTCTTT
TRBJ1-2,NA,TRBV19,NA,CASSMKGRLNYGYTF,TGTGCCAGTAGTATGAAGGGTAGGCTTAACTATGGCTACACCTTC
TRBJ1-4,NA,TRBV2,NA,CASSENPSAGAEKLFF,TGTGCCAGCAGTGAAAATCCCTCCGCAGGGGCTGAAAAACTGTTTTTT
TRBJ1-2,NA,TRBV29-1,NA,CSSGPMGYTF,TGCAGCTCAGGACCTATGGGCTACACCTTC
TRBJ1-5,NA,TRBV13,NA,CASSLGQGNQPQHF,TGTGCCAGCAGCTTGGGGCAGGGAAACCAGCCCCAGCATTTT